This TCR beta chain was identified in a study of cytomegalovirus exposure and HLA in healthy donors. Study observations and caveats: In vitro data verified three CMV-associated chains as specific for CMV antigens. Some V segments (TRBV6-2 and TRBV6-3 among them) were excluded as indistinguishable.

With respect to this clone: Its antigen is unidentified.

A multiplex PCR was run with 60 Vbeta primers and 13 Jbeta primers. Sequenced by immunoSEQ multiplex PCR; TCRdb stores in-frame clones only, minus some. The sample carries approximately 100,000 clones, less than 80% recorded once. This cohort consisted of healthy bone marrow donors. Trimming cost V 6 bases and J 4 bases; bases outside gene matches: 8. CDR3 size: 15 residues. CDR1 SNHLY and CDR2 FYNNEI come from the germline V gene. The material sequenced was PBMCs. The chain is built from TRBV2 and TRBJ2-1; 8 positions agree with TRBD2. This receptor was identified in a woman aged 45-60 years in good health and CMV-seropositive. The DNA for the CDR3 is TGTGCCAGCAGACTAGGTAGCGGGGCATACAATGAGCAGTTCTTC. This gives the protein CASRLGSGAYNEQFF.